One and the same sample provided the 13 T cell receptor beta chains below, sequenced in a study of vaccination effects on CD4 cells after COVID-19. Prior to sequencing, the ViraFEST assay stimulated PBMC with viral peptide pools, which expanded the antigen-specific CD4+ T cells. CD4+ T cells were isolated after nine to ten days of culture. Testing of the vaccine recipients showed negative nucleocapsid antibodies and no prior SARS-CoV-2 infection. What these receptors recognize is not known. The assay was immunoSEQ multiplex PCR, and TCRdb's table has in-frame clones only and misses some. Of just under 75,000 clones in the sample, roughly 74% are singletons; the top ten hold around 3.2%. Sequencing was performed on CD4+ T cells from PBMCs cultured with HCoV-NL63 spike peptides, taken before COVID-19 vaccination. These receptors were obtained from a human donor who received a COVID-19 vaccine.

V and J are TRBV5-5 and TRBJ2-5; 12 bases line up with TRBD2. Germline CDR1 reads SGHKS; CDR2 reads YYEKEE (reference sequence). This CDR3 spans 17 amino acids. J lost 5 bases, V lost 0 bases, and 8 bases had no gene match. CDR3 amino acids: CASSLGLAGVMGETQYF. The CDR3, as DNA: TGTGCCAGCAGCTTGGGACTAGCGGGGGTCATGGGTGAGACCCAGTACTTC.

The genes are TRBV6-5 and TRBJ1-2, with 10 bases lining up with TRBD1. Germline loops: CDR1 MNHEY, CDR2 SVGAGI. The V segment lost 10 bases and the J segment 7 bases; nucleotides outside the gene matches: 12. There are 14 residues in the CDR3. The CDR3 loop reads CATQPTGGIGGYTF. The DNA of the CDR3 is TGTGCCACCCAGCCGACAGGGGGCATTGGTGGCTACACCTTC.

As DNA, the CDR3 is TGCGCCAGCAGCTTGATCGCTGGCGGGAGGCAAGAGACCCAGTACTTC. Protein product: CASSLIAGGRQETQYF. The chain links TRBV5-1 to TRBJ2-5; 8 nucleotides align to TRBD2. The CDR3 has 16 amino acids. CDR1 is SGHRS, CDR2 YFSETQ, per germline. V shed 1 base, J shed 2 bases, and the junction held 7 bases outside the gene matches.

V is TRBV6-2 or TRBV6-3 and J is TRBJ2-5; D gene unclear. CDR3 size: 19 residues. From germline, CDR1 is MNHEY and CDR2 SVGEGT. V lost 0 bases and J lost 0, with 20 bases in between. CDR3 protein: CASSYSMLEFREYQETQYF. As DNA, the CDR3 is TGTGCCAGCAGTTACTCGATGTTGGAGTTTAGGGAATACCAAGAGACCCAGTACTTC.

CDR3: CASSLGGNTIYF. The CDR3 DNA follows: TGTGCCAGCAGTCTAGGTGGAAACACCATATATTTT. The genes are TRBV14 and TRBJ1-3; no definite D call. Germline lookup yields CDR1 SGHDN and CDR2 FVKESK. Trimming took off 6 bases at V and 3 bases at J, with 6 bases between the two ends. The CDR3 extends over 12 amino acids.

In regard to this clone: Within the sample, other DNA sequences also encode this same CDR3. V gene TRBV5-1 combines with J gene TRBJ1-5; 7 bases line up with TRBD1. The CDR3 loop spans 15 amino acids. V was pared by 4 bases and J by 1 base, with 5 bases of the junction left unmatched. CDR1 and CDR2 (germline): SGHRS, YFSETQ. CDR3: CASSLGGQSNQPQHF. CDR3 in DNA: TGCGCCAGCAGCCTAGGGGGCCAGAGCAATCAGCCCCAGCATTTT.

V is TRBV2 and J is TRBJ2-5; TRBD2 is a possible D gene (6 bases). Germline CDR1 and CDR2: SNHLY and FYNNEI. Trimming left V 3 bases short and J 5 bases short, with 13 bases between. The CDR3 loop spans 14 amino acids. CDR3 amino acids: CASSERGIRETQYF. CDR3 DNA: TGTGCCAGCAGTGAGCGGGGTATCAGGGAGACCCAGTACTTC.

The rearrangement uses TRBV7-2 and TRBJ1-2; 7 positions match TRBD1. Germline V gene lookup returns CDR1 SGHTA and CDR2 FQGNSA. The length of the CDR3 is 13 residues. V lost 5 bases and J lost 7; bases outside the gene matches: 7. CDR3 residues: CASSQDRVAGYTF. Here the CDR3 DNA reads TGTGCCAGCAGCCAAGACAGGGTGGCTGGCTACACCTTC. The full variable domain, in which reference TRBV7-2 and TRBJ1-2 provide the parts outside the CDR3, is GAGVSQSPSNKVTEKGKDVELRCDPISGHTALYWYRQSLGQGLEFLIYFQGNSAPDKSGLPSDRFSAERTGGSVSTLTIQRTQQEDSAVYLCASSQDRVAGYTFGSGTRLTVV.

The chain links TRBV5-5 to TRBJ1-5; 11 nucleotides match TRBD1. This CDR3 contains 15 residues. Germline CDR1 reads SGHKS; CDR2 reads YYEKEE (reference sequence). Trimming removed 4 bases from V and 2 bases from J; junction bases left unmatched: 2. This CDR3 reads CASSRDRGGNQPQHF. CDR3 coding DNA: TGTGCCAGCAGCCGGGACAGGGGGGGCAATCAGCCCCAGCATTTT. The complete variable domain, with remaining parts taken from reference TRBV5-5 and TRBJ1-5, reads DAGVTQSPTHLIKTRGQQVTLRCSPISGHKSVSWYQQVLGQGPQFIFQYYEKEERGRGNFPDRFSARQFPNYSSELNVNALLLGDSALYLCASSRDRGGNQPQHFGDGTRLSIL.

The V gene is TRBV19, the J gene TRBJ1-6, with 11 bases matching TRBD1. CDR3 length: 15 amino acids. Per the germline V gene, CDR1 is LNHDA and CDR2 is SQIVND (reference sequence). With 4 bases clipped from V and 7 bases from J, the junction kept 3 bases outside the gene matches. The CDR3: CASSRDRGRNSPLHF. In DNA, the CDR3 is TGTGCCAGTAGTAGGGACAGGGGGAGAAATTCACCCCTCCACTTT.

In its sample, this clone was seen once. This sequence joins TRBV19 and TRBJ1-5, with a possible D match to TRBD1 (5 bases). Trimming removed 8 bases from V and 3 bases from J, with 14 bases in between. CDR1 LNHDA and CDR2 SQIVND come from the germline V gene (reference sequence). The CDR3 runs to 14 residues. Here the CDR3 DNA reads TGTGCCAGTCATACTAAGGGACTCAATCAGCCCCAGCATTTT. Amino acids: CASHTKGLNQPQHF.

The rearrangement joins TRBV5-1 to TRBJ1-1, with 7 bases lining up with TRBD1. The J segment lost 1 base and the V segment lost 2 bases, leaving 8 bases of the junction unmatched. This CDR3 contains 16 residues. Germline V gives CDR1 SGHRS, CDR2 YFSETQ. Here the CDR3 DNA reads TGCGCCAGCAGCTTACGTCCCGGGACAGAGAACACTGAAGCTTTCTTT. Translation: CASSLRPGTENTEAFF.

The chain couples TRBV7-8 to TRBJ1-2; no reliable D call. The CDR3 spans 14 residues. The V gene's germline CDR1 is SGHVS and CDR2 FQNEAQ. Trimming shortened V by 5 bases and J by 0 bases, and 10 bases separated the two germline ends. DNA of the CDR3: TGTGCCAGCAGCCTCTCTCAAACTAACTATGGCTACACCTTC. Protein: CASSLSQTNYGYTF. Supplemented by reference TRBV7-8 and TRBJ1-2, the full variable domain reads GAGVSQSPRYKVAKRGQDVALRCDPISGHVSLFWYQQALGQGPEFLTYFQNEAQLDKSGLPSDRFFAERPEGSVSTLKIQRTQQEDSAVYLCASSLSQTNYGYTFGSGTRLTVV.